A selection of T cell receptor beta chains follows, all from one sample in a study of TIL therapy for anti-PD-1-resistant metastatic lung cancer. The assay was immunoSEQ multiplex PCR, and TCRdb's table has in-frame clones only and misses some. The profile shows about 50,000 clones, about two thirds of them singletons. This specimen was tumor tissue, taken at baseline. Receptor source: a person between 30 and 80 years old with non-small cell lung cancer. Each CDR3 is given with its conserved first and last residue. D genes are given only for firm matches. Not every row has a clone size; where given, it reads once, few, many or a size class.

NA,NA,TRBV6-5,13,TRBJ1-2,CASSLGSSSGYTF,TGTGCCAGCAGTTTAGGGAGTTCGAGTGGCTACACCTTC
NA,NA,TRBV6-4,17,TRBJ1-1,CASSVFARKGMNTEAFF,TGTGCCAGCAGTGTCTTTGCCCGTAAGGGTATGAACACTGAAGCTTTCTTT
TRBD2,NA,TRBV10-3,18,TRBJ2-5,CAISEVVVSSGTRETQYF,TGTGCCATCAGTGAGGTTGTTGTATCTAGCGGAACTAGAGAGACCCAGTACTTC
NA,NA,TRBV7-9,12,TRBJ1-1,CASSRTTDEAFF,TGTGCCAGCAGCCGTACGACAGACGAAGCTTTCTTT
NA,NA,TRBV9,15,TRBJ2-2,CASSERVSDTGELFF,TGTGCCAGCAGCGAGCGCGTATCGGACACCGGGGAGCTGTTTTTT
NA,NA,TRBV7-8,15,TRBJ1-3,CASSFGTNSGNTIYF,TGTGCCAGCAGCTTTGGGACAAACTCTGGAAACACCATATATTTT
TRBD1,few,TRBV19,15,TRBJ2-2,CASSARGGVFGELFF,TGTGCCAGTAGCGCGAGAGGGGGCGTTTTCGGGGAGCTGTTTTTT
NA,NA,TRBV6-1,12,TRBJ2-7,CASSEALDEQYF,TGTGCCAGCAGTGAAGCTCTAGACGAGCAGTACTTC
NA,NA,TRBV7-7,15,TRBJ2-1,CASSLARLPYTEQFF,TGTGCCAGCAGCTTAGCGAGGCTCCCATACACGGAGCAGTTCTTC
NA,NA,TRBV6-6,11,TRBJ2-3,CASGYTDTQYF,TGTGCCAGCGGATACACAGATACGCAGTATTTT
NA,NA,TRBV29-1,14,TRBJ1-2,CSVERGGSNYGYTF,TGCAGCGTTGAACGGGGGGGTTCTAACTATGGCTACACCTTC
NA,NA,TRBV6-1,17,TRBJ1-4,CASSEITGPGGREKLFF,TGTGCCAGCAGTGAAATCACAGGGCCTGGGGGGCGAGAAAAACTGTTTTTT
NA,NA,TRBV13,15,TRBJ2-7,CASSLKTGLSYEQYF,TGTGCCAGCAGCTTAAAAACAGGTCTCTCCTACGAGCAGTACTTC
TRBD1,NA,TRBV5-1,14,TRBJ1-2,CASSGQGANYGYTF,TGCGCCAGCTCCGGACAGGGGGCGAACTATGGCTACACCTTC
TRBD2,NA,TRBV4-1,15,TRBJ2-1,CASHMGEGSYNEQFF,TGCGCCAGTCACATGGGGGAGGGCTCCTACAATGAGCAGTTCTTC
TRBD2,NA,TRBV7-6,14,TRBJ2-7,CASSSGLVAYEQYF,TGTGCCAGCAGCTCCGGACTAGTAGCCTACGAGCAGTACTTC
TRBD2,NA,TRBV6-5,14,TRBJ2-1,CASSYSGAGGEQFF,TGTGCCAGCAGTTACTCAGGGGCGGGGGGTGAGCAGTTCTTC
NA,NA,TRBV5-6,13,TRBJ2-3,CASSPGDTDTQYF,TGTGCCAGCAGCCCTGGGGACACAGATACGCAGTATTTT
NA,NA,TRBV29-1,14,TRBJ1-6,CSACRQGSNSPLHF,TGCAGCGCGTGTCGGCAGGGGAGCAATTCACCCCTCCACTTT
NA,NA,TRBV5-6,15,TRBJ2-4,CASSSQQGGKNIQYF,TGTGCCAGCAGCTCCCAACAGGGTGGCAAAAACATTCAGTACTTC
NA,NA,TRBV28,12,TRBJ1-1,CASSTVNTEAFF,TGTGCCAGCAGTACAGTGAACACTGAAGCTTTCTTT
NA,NA,TRBV10-3,15,TRBJ2-3,CAISEGSDYRDTQYF,TGTGCCATCAGTGAGGGTAGCGACTACAGAGATACGCAGTATTTT
NA,NA,TRBV7-9,14,TRBJ1-2,CASSPDGGRTFIPF,TGTGCCAGCAGCCCCGATGGGGGGCGGACATTCATACCCTTC
TRBD1,NA,TRBV5-1,15,TRBJ2-5,CASSPGQAIGETQYF,TGCGCCAGCAGCCCTGGACAGGCAATTGGGGAGACCCAGTACTTC
NA,NA,TRBV7-6,17,TRBJ1-3,CASSLTHNRVSGNTIYF,TGTGCCAGCAGCTTAACCCACAACAGGGTCTCTGGAAACACCATATATTTT
TRBD2,few,TRBV9,16,TRBJ2-7,CASSVDPSGGVREQYF,TGTGCCAGCAGCGTAGATCCTAGCGGGGGAGTCAGGGAGCAGTACTTC
NA,NA,TRBV18,15,TRBJ1-5,CASSPKVGAAQPQHF,TGTGCCAGCTCACCGAAAGTAGGGGCGGCTCAGCCCCAGCATTTT
TRBD1,NA,TRBV28,13,TRBJ1-5,CASSFRGPQPQHF,TGTGCCAGCAGTTTCAGGGGGCCCCAGCCCCAGCATTTT
TRBD1,NA,TRBV19,17,TRBJ2-3,CASKGQGIIAGTDTQYF,TGTGCCAGCAAAGGACAGGGGATAATCGCTGGCACAGATACGCAGTATTTT
NA,NA,TRBV30,15,TRBJ1-4,CAWSVLGTTNEKLFF,TGTGCCTGGAGTGTACTTGGCACAACTAATGAAAAACTGTTTTTT
NA,NA,TRBV7-9,15,TRBJ1-2,CASNHRLGESGGYTF,TGTGCCAGCAATCACCGATTGGGGGAATCGGGAGGCTACACCTTC
TRBD2,NA,TRBV5-1,16,TRBJ2-3,CASSLSGGGHTDTQYF,TGCGCCAGCAGCCTTAGCGGGGGGGGCCACACAGATACGCAGTATTTT
NA,once,TRBV27,15,TRBJ1-1,CASSFLGAHDTEAFF,TGTGCCAGCAGCTTTCTGGGGGCGCATGACACTGAAGCTTTCTTT
TRBD2,NA,TRBV5-6,15,TRBJ2-1,CASSFKFGGRDEQFF,TGTGCCAGCAGCTTCAAATTCGGCGGGAGAGATGAGCAGTTCTTC
NA,NA,TRBV19,18,TRBJ2-5,CASSITLGGISYQETQYF,TGTGCCAGTAGTATTACCCTGGGGGGTATCTCCTACCAAGAGACCCAGTACTTC
TRBD2,once,TRBV19,18,TRBJ2-1,CASSISSGGAMVYNEQFF,TGTGCCAGTAGTATTTCCAGCGGGGGGGCAATGGTGTACAATGAGCAGTTCTTC
NA,few,TRBV15,12,TRBJ1-2,CATSIRGHGYTF,TGTGCCACCAGCATCAGGGGCCATGGCTACACCTTC
TRBD1,NA,TRBV29-1,11,TRBJ1-4,CSVGTVEKLFF,TGCAGCGTCGGGACAGTAGAAAAACTGTTTTTT
NA,NA,TRBV6-5,15,TRBJ2-3,CASSGGRLGTDTQYF,TGTGCCAGCAGTGGGGGACGACTGGGCACAGATACGCAGTATTTT
NA,NA,TRBV7-6,18,TRBJ2-7,CASSLGPSATGSGYEQYF,TGTGCCAGCAGCTTAGGACCCTCTGCGACGGGGTCTGGCTACGAGCAGTACTTC